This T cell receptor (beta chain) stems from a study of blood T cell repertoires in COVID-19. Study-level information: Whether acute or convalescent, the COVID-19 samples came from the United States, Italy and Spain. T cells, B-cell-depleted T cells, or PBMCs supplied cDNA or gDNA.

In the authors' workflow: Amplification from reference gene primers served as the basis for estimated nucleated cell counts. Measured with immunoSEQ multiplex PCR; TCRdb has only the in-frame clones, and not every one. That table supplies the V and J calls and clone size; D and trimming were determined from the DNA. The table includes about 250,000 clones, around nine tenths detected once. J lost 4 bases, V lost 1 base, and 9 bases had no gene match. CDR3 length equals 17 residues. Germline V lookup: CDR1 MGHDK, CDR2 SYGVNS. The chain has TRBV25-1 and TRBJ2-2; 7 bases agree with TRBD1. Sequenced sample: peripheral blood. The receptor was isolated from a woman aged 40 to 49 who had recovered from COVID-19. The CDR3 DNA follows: TGTGCCAGCAGTGAATCCCGACAGGGACCCGCCACCGGGGAGCTGTTTTTT. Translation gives CASSESRQGPATGELFF.